Following are 27 T cell receptor beta chains from one sample sequenced in a study of blood T cells in healthy people across ages. For the second PCR, which ran for roughly 6 to 11 cycles, a sample-barcoded 5' primer and a J-beta primer mix were used. MiXCR was run by TCRdb on the 5' RACE reads, yielding one entry per CDR3 protein. The table records 850,000 to 1,100,000 distinct CDR3 sequences, about two fifths of them present only once. Sequencing was carried out using blood. The receptors derive from a man aged 18 to 35 in good health.

This clonotype has more than one count but fewer than ten. The V gene is TRBV6-6, the J gene TRBJ1-2; D is ambiguous. V lost 2 bases, J lost 7 bases, and 11 bases lay in between. The CDR3 has 13 residues. Germline V gives CDR1 MNHNY, CDR2 SVGAGI (reference sequence). This chain's CDR3 is CASSYAEGTGYTF. CDR3 coding DNA: TGTGCCAGCAGTTACGCGGAGGGCACTGGCTACACCTTC.

The gene calls are TRBV20-1 and TRBJ2-7, with TRBD1 identical over 10 bases. CDR1 is DFQATT and CDR2 is SNEGSKA in the germline V gene (reference sequence). V dropped 6 bases and J dropped 7; count of bases not matched to a gene: 12. This CDR3 spans 14 amino acids. CDR3 sequence (DNA): TGCAGTGCAACCGGGACAGGGGATATCAATGAGCAGTACTTC. Translated: CSATGTGDINEQYF.

J is TRBJ1-1 and V is TRBV7-9; D gene unclear. The CDR3 is 13 residues long. The germline V and J ends were trimmed by 4 bases and 6 bases, with 12 bases remaining between them. Germline V lookup: CDR1 SEHNR, CDR2 FQNEAQ (reference sequence). In DNA, the CDR3 is TGTGCCAGCAGCTACCCGGGAGGCGCTGAAGCTTTCTTT. Translating it yields CASSYPGGAEAFF.

This chain links TRBV29-1 with TRBJ1-1; the match to TRBD1 covers 7 bases. Germline assignment: CDR1 SQVTM and CDR2 ANQGSEA. The CDR3 has 13 amino acids. V was clipped by 7 bases and J by 1 base; unmatched bases: 6. The CDR3 nucleotides read TGCAGCGCCGGGGACAGACAGAACACTGAAGCTTTCTTT. It is translated as CSAGDRQNTEAFF.

The chain has TRBV27 and TRBJ1-1, with 7 positions matching TRBD1. The V segment lost 5 bases and the J segment 8 bases; nucleotides outside the gene matches: 14. The CDR3 runs to 15 residues. Germline V lookup: CDR1 MNHEY, CDR2 SMNVEV (reference sequence). This chain's CDR3 is CASSPFLGQLAEAFF. In DNA form, the CDR3 reads TGTGCCAGCAGTCCCTTTCTGGGACAGCTGGCAGAAGCTTTCTTT.

This sequence joins TRBV7-2 and TRBJ2-7; D not resolved. Germline CDR1 is SGHTA and CDR2 is FQGNSA. The CDR3 has 12 residues. Trimming removed 0 bases from V and 6 bases from J, with 6 bases in between. CDR3 nucleotide sequence: TGTGCCAGCAGCTTAGCGATCGGCGAGCAGTACTTC. Translated: CASSLAIGEQYF.

The chain joins TRBV4-2 to TRBJ2-1; D not certain. Germline V gene data show CDR1 as LGHNA and CDR2 as YNFKEQ. V was pared by 0 bases and J by 4 bases, with 10 bases between. This CDR3 has 15 amino acids. CDR3 region: CASSQDRAPYNEQFF. CDR3 DNA: TGTGCCAGCAGCCAAGATCGAGCCCCTTACAATGAGCAGTTCTTC.

This clonotype showed up just a few times. This sequence joins TRBV5-6 and TRBJ2-1, with D tentatively TRBD1 or TRBD2 (6 bases each). Deletions cut 4 bases from V and 0 bases from J, with 14 bases between. CDR3 length equals 16 residues. Germline-derived CDR1 and CDR2 are SGHDT and YYEEEE. The CDR3 loop reads CASSAGRGPSYNEQFF. The CDR3 DNA reads TGTGCCAGCAGCGCCGGCCGGGGGCCCTCCTACAATGAGCAGTTCTTC.

The chain is built from TRBV4-3 and TRBJ2-7; tentatively, D is TRBD2 (6 bases). The V end was cut by 0 bases, the J end by 4 bases, with 16 bases between. The CDR3 spans 16 residues. CDR1 and CDR2 from the germline V gene are LGHNA and YSLEER. DNA for the CDR3: TGCGCCAGCAGCCAAGATAGGTCTAGCGAAAAGTACGAGCAGTACTTC. Its protein is CASSQDRSSEKYEQYF.

The V call is TRBV4-3, the J call TRBJ1-3; D may be TRBD1 (5 bases). V dropped 1 base and J dropped 6 bases, with 10 bases sitting between them. Germline lookup yields CDR1 LGHNA and CDR2 YSLEER. The CDR3 is 14 amino acids. CDR3 region: CASSQGGDQNTIYF. The DNA for the CDR3 is TGCGCCAGCAGCCAAGGAGGGGATCAAAACACCATATATTTT.

This clonotype was seen ten or more times. The rearrangement uses TRBV29-1 and TRBJ2-3, with D perhaps TRBD2 (5 bases). This CDR3 is built from 14 residues. Germline V gives CDR1 SQVTM, CDR2 ANQGSEA. V was trimmed by 3 bases and J by 0 bases, leaving 10 bases between them. CDR3 amino acids: CSVDIGVSTDTQYF. CDR3 nucleotide sequence: TGCAGCGTTGATATCGGGGTTAGCACAGATACGCAGTATTTT.

The table lists this clonotype with many counts. The chain combines TRBV29-1 with TRBJ2-5; D is unclear. Trimming took off 6 bases at V and 1 base at J, with 15 bases between the two ends. Germline V gives CDR1 SQVTM, CDR2 ANQGSEA. The CDR3 is 14 residues long. CDR3 sequence: CSVDAPTLQETQYF. For the CDR3, the DNA is TGCAGCGTCGATGCCCCCACTCTCCAAGAGACCCAGTACTTC.

V usage is TRBV18 and J usage is TRBJ2-5; TRBD2 matches 7 bases. With 6 bases clipped from V and 2 bases from J, the junction kept 6 bases outside the gene matches. Per germline, CDR1 KGHSH and CDR2 LQKENI. This CDR3 has 14 amino acids. CDR3 sequence reads: CASSSAGTQETQYF. The CDR3 DNA reads as TGTGCCAGCTCGTCAGCGGGAACACAAGAGACCCAGTACTTC.

The chain joins TRBV6-6 to TRBJ2-1; possibly TRBD1 or TRBD2 for D (6 bases each). V lost 0 bases to trimming and J lost 8 bases, with 17 bases between them. The germline CDR1 and CDR2 sequences are MNHNY and SVGAGI (reference sequence). This CDR3 is 16 amino acids long. The CDR3 protein is CASSYSGGSRPDEQFF. The CDR3 DNA reads as TGTGCCAGCAGTTACTCCGGGGGCTCCAGACCCGATGAGCAGTTCTTC.

This clonotype was seen only once. The chain uses TRBV20-1 and TRBJ1-2; D remains ambiguous. CDR1 and CDR2 (germline): DFQATT, SNEGSKA (reference sequence). The CDR3 spans 10 residues. Trimming took 6 bases from V and 7 from J, leaving 9 bases between them. Here the CDR3 reads CSATSGGYTF. The CDR3 bases are TGCAGTGCCACGTCGGGTGGCTACACCTTC.

This clonotype was counted only a few times. The rearrangement links TRBV28 to TRBJ1-4; 12 bases are a match to TRBD1. From germline, CDR1 is MDHEN and CDR2 SYDVKM. V lost 6 bases to trimming and J lost 3 bases; unmatched junction nucleotides: 5. CDR3 size: 16 residues. CDR3 amino acids: CASSRDRGLANEKLFF. The CDR3 DNA sequence: TGTGCCAGCAGCCGGGACAGGGGGCTGGCTAATGAAAAACTGTTTTTT.

The gene calls are TRBV7-3 and TRBJ1-1; 9 bases agree with TRBD1. CDR3 length: 17 amino acids. Per the germline V gene, CDR1 is SGHTA and CDR2 is FQGTGA. Unmatched junction bases numbered 11, after V lost 5 bases and J lost 1 base. Here the CDR3 reads CASSQIQGALRNTEAFF. The CDR3 DNA sequence: TGTGCCAGCAGCCAGATACAGGGGGCGCTGAGGAACACTGAAGCTTTCTTT.

The chain carries TRBV12-3 or TRBV12-4 and TRBJ1-4; D is possibly TRBD1 (5 bases). This CDR3 comprises 15 residues. Trimming removed 6 bases from V and 4 bases from J, with 15 bases in between. CDR3 sequence reads: CASSVAGGSNEKLFF. Written as DNA, the CDR3 is TGTGCCAGCAGCGTAGCGGGGGGAAGTAATGAAAAACTGTTTTTT.

V is TRBV2 and J is TRBJ1-2; 8 positions agree with TRBD1. Germline V gene lookup returns CDR1 SNHLY and CDR2 FYNNEI. The CDR3 runs to 16 residues. The ends lost 6 bases at V and 5 bases at J; junction bases unmatched: 14. The CDR3 region has the DNA TGTGCCAGCAGCTCATGGGCAGGGGGCAAGGGATATGGCTACACCTTC. Protein: CASSSWAGGKGYGYTF.

The V gene is TRBV5-1, the J gene TRBJ1-5, with TRBD1 matching over 8 bases. The CDR3 covers 15 residues. V was clipped by 0 bases and J by 11 bases; unmatched bases: 10. Germline V CDR1 and CDR2: SGHRS, YFSETQ. Written as DNA, the CDR3 is TGCGCCAGCAGCTTGGCAGGGGGCGAGACGTCAGCCCAGCATTTT. Translating it yields CASSLAGGETSAQHF. Drawing the rest from reference TRBV5-1 and TRBJ1-5, the complete variable domain is KAGVTQTPRYLIKTRGQQVTLSCSPISGHRSVSWYQQTPGQGLQFLFEYFSETQRNKGNFPGRFSGRQFSNSRSEMNVSTLELGDSALYLCASSLAGGETSAQHFGDGTRLSIL.

CDR3 DNA sequence: TGTGCCAGTAGCGCCTCAGGGTTTACTAATGAAAAACTGTTTTTT. This sequence encodes CASSASGFTNEKLFF. This chain connects TRBV19 to TRBJ1-4, with D maybe TRBD1 (5 bases). Trimming shortened V by 6 bases and J by 2 bases, and 13 bases separated the two germline ends. CDR1 and CDR2 from the germline V gene are LNHDA and SQIVND (reference sequence). There are 15 residues in the CDR3.

This rearrangement joins TRBV4-2 to TRBJ2-1; D may be TRBD1 (5 bases). The CDR3 length is 12 residues. V lost 5 bases to trimming and J lost 9 bases, with 11 bases between them. Germline V gene data show CDR1 as LGHNA and CDR2 as YNFKEQ. CDR3 DNA: TGTGCCAGCAGCGGGCAGGGTATTGAGCAGTTCTTC. Encoded protein: CASSGQGIEQFF.

The sample holds a few counts of this clonotype. The chain employs TRBV5-5 and TRBJ2-1; 7 positions agree with TRBD2. This CDR3 has 16 amino acids. The V gene's germline CDR1 is SGHKS and CDR2 YYEKEE (reference sequence). With 4 bases clipped from V and 0 bases from J, the junction kept 7 bases outside the gene matches. The CDR3 sequence: CASSRGLESSYNEQFF. Written as DNA, the CDR3 is TGTGCCAGCAGCCGCGGACTAGAAAGCTCCTACAATGAGCAGTTCTTC. Filled out from reference TRBV5-5 and TRBJ2-1, the complete variable domain reads DAGVTQSPTHLIKTRGQQVTLRCSPISGHKSVSWYQQVLGQGPQFIFQYYEKEERGRGNFPDRFSARQFPNYSSELNVNALLLGDSALYLCASSRGLESSYNEQFFGPGTRLTVL.

This clonotype appeared once. J is TRBJ2-3 and V is TRBV29-1, with 14 bases identical to TRBD2. The germline CDR1 and CDR2 sequences are SQVTM and ANQGSEA. J lost 5 bases, V lost 4 bases, and 11 bases had no gene match. CDR3 length: 17 residues. In DNA, the CDR3 is TGCAGCGTTGGCTATGGACTAGCGGGGGGTGTTGGAGATACGCAGTATTTT. Amino acids: CSVGYGLAGGVGDTQYF.

The chain recombines TRBV10-3 with TRBJ1-1; D remains ambiguous. The CDR3 loop spans 14 amino acids. Germline CDR1 reads ENHRY; CDR2 reads SYGVKD. Trimming pared 3 bases from V and 1 base from J, leaving 9 bases between. The CDR3 spells CAISESPRNTEAFF. CDR3 DNA: TGTGCCATCAGTGAATCTCCCCGGAACACTGAAGCTTTCTTT.

The V gene is TRBV12-3 or TRBV12-4, the J gene TRBJ2-7; D not resolved. V lost 5 bases to trimming and J lost 3 bases, with 11 bases between them. This CDR3 is 13 amino acids long. The CDR3 nucleotides read TGTGCCAGCAGTCGAATCAGTGGCTACGAGCAGTACTTC. Translating gives CASSRISGYEQYF.

The rearrangement uses TRBV7-2 and TRBJ2-5; D call uncertain. The V gene lost 1 base and the J gene lost 1 base, with 7 bases spanning the gap. The CDR3 is 14 residues long. The germline gives CDR1 SGHTA, CDR2 FQGNSA. The CDR3 sequence: CASSLDAVQETQYF. The CDR3 nucleotides read TGTGCCAGCAGCTTAGATGCCGTCCAAGAGACCCAGTACTTC.